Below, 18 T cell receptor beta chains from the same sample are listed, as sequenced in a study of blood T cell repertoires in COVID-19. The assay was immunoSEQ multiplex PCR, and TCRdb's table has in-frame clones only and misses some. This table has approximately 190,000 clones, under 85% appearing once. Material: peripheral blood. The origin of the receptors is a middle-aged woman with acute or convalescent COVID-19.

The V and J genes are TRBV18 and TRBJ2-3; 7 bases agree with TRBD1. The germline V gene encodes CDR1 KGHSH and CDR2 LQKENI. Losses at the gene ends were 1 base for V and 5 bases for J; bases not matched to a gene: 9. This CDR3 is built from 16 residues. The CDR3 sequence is CASSPRLTGSLDTQYF. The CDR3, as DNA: TGTGCCAGCTCACCACGTTTGACAGGGAGTTTAGATACGCAGTATTTT.

In DNA, the CDR3 is TGTGCCAGCAGTAGACAGATGATGAACACTGAAGCTTTCTTT. It codes for CASSRQMMNTEAFF. This chain links TRBV6-5 with TRBJ1-1, with D possibly TRBD1 on 5 matching bases. V lost 5 bases to trimming and J lost 0 bases, with 10 bases between them. Germline CDR1 and CDR2: MNHEY and SVGAGI. The CDR3 is 14 amino acids.

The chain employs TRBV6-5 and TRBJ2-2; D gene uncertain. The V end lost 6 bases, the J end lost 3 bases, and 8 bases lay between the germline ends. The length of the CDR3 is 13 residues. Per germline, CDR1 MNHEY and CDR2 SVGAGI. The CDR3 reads CASRLEYTGELFF. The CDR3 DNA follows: TGTGCCAGCAGACTCGAGTACACCGGGGAGCTGTTTTTT.

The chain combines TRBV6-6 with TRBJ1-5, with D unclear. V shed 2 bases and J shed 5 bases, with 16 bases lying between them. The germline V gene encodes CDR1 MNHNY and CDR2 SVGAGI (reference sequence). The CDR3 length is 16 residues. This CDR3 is CASSYGPPGGYQPQHF. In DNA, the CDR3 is TGTGCCAGCAGTTACGGGCCGCCGGGAGGGTATCAGCCCCAGCATTTT.

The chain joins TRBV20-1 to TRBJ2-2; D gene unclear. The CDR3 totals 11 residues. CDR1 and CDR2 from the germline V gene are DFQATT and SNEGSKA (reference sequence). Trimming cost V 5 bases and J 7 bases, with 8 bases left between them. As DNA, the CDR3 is TGCAGTGCTCCCTTTATCGGGGAGCTGTTTTTT. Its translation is CSAPFIGELFF.

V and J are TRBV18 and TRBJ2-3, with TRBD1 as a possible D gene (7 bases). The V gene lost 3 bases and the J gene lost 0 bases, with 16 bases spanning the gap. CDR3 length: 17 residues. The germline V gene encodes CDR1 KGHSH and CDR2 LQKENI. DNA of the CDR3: TGTGCCAGCTCACCTGCCAGGGGGGAGGTTAGCACAGATACGCAGTATTTT. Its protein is CASSPARGEVSTDTQYF.

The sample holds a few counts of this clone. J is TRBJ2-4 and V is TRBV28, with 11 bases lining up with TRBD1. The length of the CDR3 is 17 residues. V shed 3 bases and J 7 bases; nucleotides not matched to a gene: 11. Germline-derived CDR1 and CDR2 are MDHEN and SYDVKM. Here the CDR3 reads CASSFSGGTGGRNIQYF. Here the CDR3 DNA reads TGTGCCAGCAGTTTCTCGGGTGGGACAGGGGGGCGGAACATTCAGTACTTC.

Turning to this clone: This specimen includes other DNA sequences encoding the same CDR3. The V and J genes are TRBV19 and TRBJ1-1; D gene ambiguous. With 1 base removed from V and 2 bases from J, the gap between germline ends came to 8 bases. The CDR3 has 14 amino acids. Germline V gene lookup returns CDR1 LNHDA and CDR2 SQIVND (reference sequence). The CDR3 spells CASSIGGLNTEAFF. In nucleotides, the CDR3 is TGTGCCAGTAGTATAGGCGGTCTTAACACTGAAGCTTTCTTT.

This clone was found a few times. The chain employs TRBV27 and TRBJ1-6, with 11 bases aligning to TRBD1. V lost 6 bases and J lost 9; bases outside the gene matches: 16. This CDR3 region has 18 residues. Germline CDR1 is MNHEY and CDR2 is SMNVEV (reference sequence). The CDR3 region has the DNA TGTGCCAGCAGCCAATTGGTATTCGGGACAGGGGGAAGTTCACCCCTCCACTTT. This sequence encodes CASSQLVFGTGGSSPLHF.

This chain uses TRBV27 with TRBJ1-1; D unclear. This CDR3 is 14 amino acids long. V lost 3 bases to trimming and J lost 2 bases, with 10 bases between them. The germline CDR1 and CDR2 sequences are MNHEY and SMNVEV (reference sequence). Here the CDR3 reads CASSFGGLNTEAFF. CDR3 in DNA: TGTGCCAGCAGTTTTGGAGGGTTAAACACTGAAGCTTTCTTT.

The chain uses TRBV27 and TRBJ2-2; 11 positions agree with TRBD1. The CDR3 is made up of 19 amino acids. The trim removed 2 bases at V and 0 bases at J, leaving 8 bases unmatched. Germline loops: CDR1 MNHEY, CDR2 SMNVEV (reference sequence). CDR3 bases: TGTGCCAGCAGTTTACCGGGGACAGGGGGGTTCGCGAACACCGGGGAGCTGTTTTTT. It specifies CASSLPGTGGFANTGELFF.

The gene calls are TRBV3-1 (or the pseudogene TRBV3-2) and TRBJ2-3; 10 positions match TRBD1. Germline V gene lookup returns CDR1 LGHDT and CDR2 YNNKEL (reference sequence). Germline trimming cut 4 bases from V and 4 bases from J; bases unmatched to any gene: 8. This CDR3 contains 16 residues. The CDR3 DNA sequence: TGTGCCAGCAGCCCACAACTGGGACAGGGGCCAGATACGCAGTATTTT. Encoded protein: CASSPQLGQGPDTQYF.

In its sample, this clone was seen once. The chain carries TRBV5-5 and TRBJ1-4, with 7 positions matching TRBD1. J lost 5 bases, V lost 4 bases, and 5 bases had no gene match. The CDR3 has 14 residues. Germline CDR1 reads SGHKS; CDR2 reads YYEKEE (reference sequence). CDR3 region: CASSPQGKNEKLFF. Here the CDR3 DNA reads TGTGCCAGCAGCCCACAGGGGAAAAATGAAAAACTGTTTTTT.

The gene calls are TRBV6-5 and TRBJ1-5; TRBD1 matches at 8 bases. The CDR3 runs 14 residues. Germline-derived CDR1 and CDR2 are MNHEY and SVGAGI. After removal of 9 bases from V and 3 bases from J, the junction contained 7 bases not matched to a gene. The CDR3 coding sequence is TGTGCCAGTAATGACAGGGGCCTCAATCAGCCCCAGCATTTT. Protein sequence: CASNDRGLNQPQHF.

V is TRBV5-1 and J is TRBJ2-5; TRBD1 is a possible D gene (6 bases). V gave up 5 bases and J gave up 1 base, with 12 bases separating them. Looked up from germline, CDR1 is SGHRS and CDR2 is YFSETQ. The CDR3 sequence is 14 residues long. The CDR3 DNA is TGCGCCAGCAGACCAACAGGGATCCAAGAGACCCAGTACTTC. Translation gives CASRPTGIQETQYF.

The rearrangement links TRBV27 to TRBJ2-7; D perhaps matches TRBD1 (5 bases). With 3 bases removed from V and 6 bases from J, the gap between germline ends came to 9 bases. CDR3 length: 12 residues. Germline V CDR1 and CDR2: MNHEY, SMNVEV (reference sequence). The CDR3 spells CASSLVRGEQYF. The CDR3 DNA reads TGTGCCAGCAGTTTGGTTAGGGGCGAGCAGTACTTC.

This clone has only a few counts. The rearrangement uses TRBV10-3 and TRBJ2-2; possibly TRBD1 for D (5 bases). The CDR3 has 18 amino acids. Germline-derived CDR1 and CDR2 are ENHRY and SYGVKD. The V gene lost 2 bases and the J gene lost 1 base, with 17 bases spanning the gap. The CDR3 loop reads CAISEIGENNVNTGELFF. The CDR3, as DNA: TGTGCCATCAGTGAGATAGGGGAAAACAATGTGAACACCGGGGAGCTGTTTTTT.

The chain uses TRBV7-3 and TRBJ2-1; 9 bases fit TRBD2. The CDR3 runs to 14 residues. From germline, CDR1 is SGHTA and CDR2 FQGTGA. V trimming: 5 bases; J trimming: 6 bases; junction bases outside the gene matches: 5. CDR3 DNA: TGTGCCAGCAGCGCGGGACTAGCCAGCAATGAGCAGTTCTTC. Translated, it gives CASSAGLASNEQFF.